This is a list of T cell receptor beta chains from one sample in a study of regulatory T cells in long-lasting Graves disease. MiXCR was run by TCRdb on the multiplex PCR reads, yielding one entry per CDR3 protein. The table lists fewer than 400,000 distinct CDR3 sequences, around 21% of them singletons. The source was peripheral blood mononuclear cells (PBMCs), collected when the disease was refractory, from a patient treated with antithyroid drugs. Receptors were obtained from a female donor with Graves disease. Both conserved end residues are part of each CDR3. Fields, in order: CDR3 protein, CDR3 DNA, V gene, D gene, J gene, clone size. The D gene is left open where the match is weak. Clone size is not always given. Where it is, it says once, few, many or a class for expanded clones.

CDR3: CASTKLATLSGANVLTF; DNA: TGTGCCAGCACCAAACTAGCGACCCTCTCTGGGGCCAACGTCCTGACTTTC; V: TRBV27; D: TRBD2; J: TRBJ2-6; size: few
CDR3: CSARGDSEQYF; DNA: TGCAGTGCTAGGGGAGATTCCGAGCAGTACTTC; V: TRBV20-1; D: .; J: TRBJ2-7; size: .
CDR3: CSASWTGNQPQHF; DNA: TGCAGTGCTAGCTGGACAGGGAATCAGCCCCAGCATTTT; V: TRBV20-1; D: TRBD1; J: TRBJ1-5; size: .
CDR3: CASSTSGGPYEQYF; DNA: TGTGCCAGCAGTACCAGCGGGGGCCCCTACGAGCAGTACTTC; V: TRBV11-2; D: TRBD2; J: TRBJ2-7; size: .
CDR3: CASSPVGASTGELFF; DNA: TGTGCCAGCAGCCCGGTGGGGGCGAGCACCGGGGAGCTGTTTTTT; V: TRBV3-1; D: .; J: TRBJ2-2; size: .
CDR3: CASTSGSLNEQYF; DNA: TGTGCCAGCACTAGCGGGAGCCTCAACGAGCAGTACTTC; V: TRBV27; D: TRBD2; J: TRBJ2-7; size: few
CDR3: CASSSTHTNYGYTF; DNA: TGTGCCAGCAGTTCGACTCATACTAACTATGGCTACACCTTC; V: TRBV12-3/TRBV12-4; D: .; J: TRBJ1-2; size: many
CDR3: CAISADTNYEQYF; DNA: TGTGCCATCAGTGCCGACACTAACTACGAGCAGTACTTC; V: TRBV10-3; D: .; J: TRBJ2-7; size: few
CDR3: CASSTGFELAGTYEQYF; DNA: TGTGCCAGCAGTACGGGATTTGAGCTAGCGGGAACCTACGAGCAGTACTTC; V: TRBV6-1; D: TRBD2; J: TRBJ2-7; size: many
CDR3: CASSLTTGALAYEQYF; DNA: TGTGCCAGCAGCTTAACGACAGGGGCGCTCGCCTACGAGCAGTACTTC; V: TRBV13; D: TRBD1; J: TRBJ2-7; size: many
CDR3: CASSPPGQGSIQYF; DNA: TGTGCCAGCAGTCCCCCGGGACAGGGGTCCATTCAGTACTTC; V: TRBV27; D: TRBD1; J: TRBJ2-4; size: many
CDR3: CAWSVLGSGYTF; DNA: TGTGCCTGGAGTGTACTTGGCTCTGGCTACACCTTC; V: TRBV30; D: .; J: TRBJ1-2; size: many
CDR3: CASSTSATGNQETQYF; DNA: TGTGCCAGCAGCACGTCCGCGACAGGGAACCAAGAGACCCAGTACTTC; V: TRBV5-6; D: TRBD1; J: TRBJ2-5; size: .
CDR3: CASSPANTEAFF; DNA: TGTGCCAGCTCACCAGCGAACACTGAAGCTTTCTTT; V: TRBV18; D: .; J: TRBJ1-1; size: many
CDR3: CASSLGPLNEQYF; DNA: TGCGCCAGCAGCCTCGGACCCCTCAACGAGCAGTACTTC; V: TRBV4-1; D: .; J: TRBJ2-7; size: .
CDR3: CASSPKQGSQPQHF; DNA: TGTGCCAGCTCACCGAAACAGGGGAGCCAGCCCCAGCATTTT; V: TRBV18; D: TRBD1; J: TRBJ1-5; size: .
CDR3: CASSDGFGNQPQHF; DNA: TGTGCCAGCTCCGATGGGTTCGGCAATCAGCCCCAGCATTTT; V: TRBV11-2; D: .; J: TRBJ1-5; size: many
CDR3: CASRPPGTPTGELFF; DNA: TGTGCCAGCAGGCCCCCCGGGACACCTACCGGGGAGCTGTTTTTT; V: TRBV2; D: .; J: TRBJ2-2; size: few
CDR3: CASMNQGPGNTIYF; DNA: TGTGCCAGCATGAACCAGGGACCTGGAAACACCATATATTTT; V: TRBV12-3/TRBV12-4; D: .; J: TRBJ1-3; size: many
CDR3: CSVEDVGERTKNIQYF; DNA: TGCAGCGTTGAAGATGTAGGGGAGAGAACCAAAAACATTCAGTACTTC; V: TRBV29-1; D: .; J: TRBJ2-4; size: many
CDR3: CASTSDRYSGNTIYF; DNA: TGTGCCAGTACCTCAGACAGGTACTCTGGAAACACCATATATTTT; V: TRBV19; D: .; J: TRBJ1-3; size: .
CDR3: CASSSPGNSPLHF; DNA: TGTGCCAGCAGTTCCCCAGGGAATTCACCCCTCCACTTT; V: TRBV6-2/TRBV6-3; D: .; J: TRBJ1-6; size: few
CDR3: CASSDQGPTEAFF; DNA: TGTGCCAGCAGTGATCAGGGGCCCACTGAAGCTTTCTTT; V: TRBV6-1; D: .; J: TRBJ1-1; size: .
CDR3: CASSSSGPRQDTQYF; DNA: TGTGCCAGCTCATCCAGCGGGCCACGGCAAGATACGCAGTATTTT; V: TRBV18; D: .; J: TRBJ2-3; size: .
CDR3: CASSLTPGEQYF; DNA: TGTGCCAGCAGTTTGACACCTGGGGAGCAGTACTTC; V: TRBV12-3/TRBV12-4; D: .; J: TRBJ2-7; size: .
CDR3: CASSSGQGKGEQYF; DNA: TGTGCCAGCAGCTCGGGACAGGGTAAGGGTGAGCAGTACTTC; V: TRBV11-3; D: TRBD1; J: TRBJ2-7; size: many
CDR3: CASSQEDGTSDRGGYTF; DNA: TGCGCCAGCAGCCAAGAAGATGGGACATCCGACCGGGGCGGCTACACCTTC; V: TRBV4-1; D: .; J: TRBJ1-2; size: few
CDR3: CASSLSGGLLSGNTIYF; DNA: TGTGCCAGCAGTCTAAGTGGGGGACTTCTCTCTGGAAACACCATATATTTT; V: TRBV27; D: .; J: TRBJ1-3; size: few
CDR3: CASSETDLTGELFF; DNA: TGTGCCAGCAGTGAGACCGACCTAACCGGGGAGCTGTTTTTT; V: TRBV2; D: .; J: TRBJ2-2; size: many
CDR3: CASSNRDRANTGELFF; DNA: TGTGCCAGCAGTAACCGGGACAGGGCGAACACCGGGGAGCTGTTTTTT; V: TRBV7-9; D: TRBD1; J: TRBJ2-2; size: many
CDR3: CASSLGRERKNEQFF; DNA: TGCGCCAGCAGCTTGGGACGGGAGCGGAAAAATGAGCAGTTCTTC; V: TRBV5-1; D: .; J: TRBJ2-1; size: .
CDR3: CASADRGLYGYTF; DNA: TGTGCCAGCGCGGACAGGGGGCTCTATGGCTACACCTTC; V: TRBV6-2/TRBV6-3; D: TRBD1; J: TRBJ1-2; size: .
CDR3: CASKVAGGHYEQYF; DNA: TGTGCCAGTAAAGTAGCGGGAGGACACTACGAGCAGTACTTC; V: TRBV19; D: TRBD2; J: TRBJ2-7; size: many
CDR3: CASSPRSGENTEAFF; DNA: TGTGCCAGTAGTCCGCGTTCCGGAGAGAACACTGAAGCTTTCTTT; V: TRBV19; D: .; J: TRBJ1-1; size: .
CDR3: CASSPTISYEQYF; DNA: TGTGCCAGCAGCCCGACTATTTCCTACGAGCAGTACTTC; V: TRBV7-9; D: .; J: TRBJ2-7; size: .
CDR3: CASSPPLQTYEQYF; DNA: TGTGCCAGCTCACCACCGTTACAGACCTACGAGCAGTACTTC; V: TRBV18; D: .; J: TRBJ2-7; size: .
CDR3: CASGGLAGANEQFF; DNA: TGTGCCAGCGGGGGACTAGCGGGAGCCAATGAGCAGTTCTTC; V: TRBV7-2; D: TRBD2; J: TRBJ2-1; size: .
CDR3: CASSRGGNYEQYF; DNA: TGTGCCAGCAGTCGTGGGGGGAACTACGAGCAGTACTTC; V: TRBV6-1; D: .; J: TRBJ2-7; size: many
CDR3: CASRLGTGGHEQYF; DNA: TGTGCCAGCCGCCTCGGGACAGGGGGTCACGAGCAGTACTTC; V: TRBV28; D: TRBD1; J: TRBJ2-7; size: many
CDR3: CASSSNRGRDEQYF; DNA: TGTGCCAGCAGCTCGAACAGGGGTCGGGACGAGCAGTACTTC; V: TRBV7-2; D: TRBD1; J: TRBJ2-7; size: few
CDR3: CASSLGRTSGGFDEQFF; DNA: TGCGCCAGCAGCTTGGGAAGGACTAGCGGGGGCTTCGATGAGCAGTTCTTC; V: TRBV5-1; D: TRBD2; J: TRBJ2-1; size: few
CDR3: CASRPMPGPPYEQYF; DNA: TGTGCCAGCAGACCAATGCCAGGGCCCCCCTACGAGCAGTACTTC; V: TRBV27; D: .; J: TRBJ2-7; size: .
CDR3: CASSLPQGFNQPQHF; DNA: TGTGCCAGCAGTCTACCACAGGGGTTCAATCAGCCCCAGCATTTT; V: TRBV28; D: TRBD1; J: TRBJ1-5; size: many
CDR3: CASSLVQGTQYF; DNA: TGTGCCAGCAGCTTAGTCCAAGGGACCCAGTACTTC; V: TRBV11-2; D: .; J: TRBJ2-5; size: few
CDR3: CASSYSGQAYEQHF; DNA: TGTGCCAGCAGTTACTCAGGACAGGCCTACGAGCAGCACTTC; V: TRBV6-9; D: TRBD1; J: TRBJ2-7; size: few
CDR3: CSAPLGGGNQPQHF; DNA: TGCAGTGCACCCCTAGGGGGCGGGAATCAGCCCCAGCATTTT; V: TRBV20-1; D: TRBD1; J: TRBJ1-5; size: .
CDR3: CASSLASGSPYGTGELFF; DNA: TGCGCCAGCAGCTTGGCTAGCGGGAGTCCTTATGGCACCGGGGAGCTGTTTTTT; V: TRBV5-1; D: TRBD2; J: TRBJ2-2; size: .